This TCR beta chain was recorded in a study of shared clonotypes between healthy human individuals (dated by TCRdb to between 2020 and 2021). Turning to the overall study: A few men and two women, aged 18 to 49 years, made up the cohort. For each donor, CD4 naive and CD4 memory were each given three plates, CD8 naive was given two plates, and CD8 memory was given one plate. To estimate repertoire size and how much clonotypes are shared between individuals, the study performed deep sequencing of blood TCR repertoires from a few healthy adults. To increase sequencing depth and limit assay-specific biases, TCR repertoire library preparation and sequencing were carried out by different laboratories using diverse techniques. Per donor, leukapheresis produced somewhere between about 0.8 and 9.5 billion PBMCs.

Using the deep immunoSEQ assay, TCR CDR3 regions were amplified from genomic DNA by multiplex PCR. Extracted genomic DNA from each cell subset was spread evenly across all wells of several immunoSEQ 96-well plates, with each plate serving as a replicate. For sorted subsets, around 0.2 ug genomic DNA, equal to tens of thousands of T cell genomes, was loaded into each replicate PCR. The purified libraries were quantified using a Qubit 3.0 fluorometer, sized with a Bioanalyzer 2100, and then quantified again using the KAPA Library Quantification kit. Every immunoSEQ 96-well plate was sequenced on a dedicated single-read 150-cycle Illumina NextSeq 550 flow cell. Turning to the authors' computational methods: Because the immunoSEQ output included only junctional sequences and no quality scores, the filtering could not be the same as the filtering used for full-length reads. To assign V/J genes and CDR3, sequences were annotated against IMGT germline references using PyIR, a Python wrapper for IgBLAST v1.9. Reads were filtered out if the reads had weak V/J assignments (E-value above 1e-6), no CDR3, stop codons, out-of-frame junctions, or ambiguous translated residues. V3J clonotypes were defined by identical inferred V gene, J gene, and CDR3 amino acid sequence. Percentage overlap between repertoires was computed as shared unique clonotypes divided by the size of the smaller repertoire. Three approaches were used to assess repertoire richness: RTK rarefaction, the Chao1 estimator, and Recon v2.1 estimates of unobserved clonotypes. Generation probabilities for all TCRbeta clonotypes obtained by the gDNA method from a handful of donors were computed using OLGA. The table comes from immuneACCESS by way of TCRdb, which keeps in-frame sequences with V and J called. Part of the clones is missing from these tables; in studies checked, under half for an unresolved V gene and the rest for unknown reasons. The V and J calls and clone size are taken from that table; D and trimming were inferred from the DNA. The sample profile shows approximately 840,000 clones; just over 95% of them were found once. The ten largest make up about 0.22% of the sample.

On this clone: What antigen it recognizes has not been identified. Qualities for individual bases were not recorded, and no much larger clone is one base off.

General findings and caveats noted by the study authors: Because the study included only a small number of donors, the genetic and exposure-history diversity represented was limited. Only blood was sampled, and tissue TCR repertoires likely differ from those in blood. Based on pairwise subsampling, the degree of clonotype sharing among donors was expected to be affected by sequencing depth. Compared with non-shared clonotypes, the clonotypes found in all four sorted-subset donors had higher generation probabilities. When a few donors were compared, the shared fraction of clonotypes was about 5% for naive CD4, roughly 3.3% for naive CD8, more than 2% for memory CD4, and 0.35% to 0.5% for memory CD8. Rarefaction of sorted-subset datasets indicated incomplete sequencing despite the large sequencing depth. Estimated clonotype richness was generally larger for naive than for memory subsets.

V and J are truncated by 4 bases and 4 bases respectively, leaving an intervening sequence of 16 bases. The CDR3 contains 15 residues, cysteine and phenylalanine counted. Only the CDR3 part of the read is kept: 45 bases, read in frame from the first base. Based on the germline V gene (reference sequence), the CDR1 and CDR2 sequences are SEHNR and FQNEAQ. For the CD8 naive samples, CD45RO-negative cells were positively selected for CCR7, yielding a CD45RA+CCR7+ population from which TemRA cells were excluded. Healthy HIV-negative adults with no recently reported acute infections or vaccinations were included as donors. Every donor was a Caucasian adult residing in Nashville, Tennessee, USA. After blood collection by leukapheresis, PBMCs were isolated using Ficoll-Histopaque density gradient centrifugation and then cryopreserved in the vapor phase of liquid nitrogen. Analytical flow cytometry was used to check the purity and quantity of each magnetically sorted T cell population. Each sorted fraction had its genomic DNA isolated and then quantified by UV absorbance on a Nanodrop 2000c.

Sequenced input: naive CD8+ T cells sorted from blood. The intended sense of this specimen's cell subset or site label: CD45RA+CCR7+. This TCR came from a man younger than 45 in good health. This chain joins TRBV7-9 to TRBJ2-5; the D gene could be either TRBD1 or TRBD2, each agreeing at 7 bases. CDR3 sequence: CASSYRGGGRETQYF. The DNA sequence follows: TGTGCCAGCAGCTACAGGGGAGGGGGCCGAGAGACCCAGTACTTC.